The entry that follows covers one T cell receptor (beta chain) sequence. Its binding antigen is unknown. Per-base qualities were not stored, and no clone one base away is much larger. The CDR3 numbers 15 residues from cysteine through phenylalanine. Of all the DNA, just the CDR3 is kept, 45 bases in frame from base 1. The germline V gene (reference sequence) gives CDR1 as MNHEY and CDR2 as SMNVEV. Compared with germline, V lacks 2 bases and J lacks 6 bases; bases without a gene match: 9. This specimen comes from a study of blood T cell repertoires in COVID-19 (dated by TCRdb to the early 2020s). A note on the overall study: The collaborator samples originated in the United States, Italy and Spain and spanned the acute and convalescent phases of COVID-19. The repertoires were released in a freely available public database intended as a resource for research on the immune response to SARS-CoV-2. Samples were obtained from the ongoing ImmuneRACE study (first 160 participants) and from over 1,000 subjects provided by 6 global collaborators. HLA class I and class II types, where available, came from metadata supplied by the sample provider rather than from assay-based typing. The material from the prospective study consisted of cDNA or gDNA derived from T cells, B-cell-depleted T cells, or PBMCs. The dataset comprised deeply sampled blood TCRbeta repertoires from subjects exposed to, actively infected with, or recovered from COVID-19. Sample metadata almost always included a de-identified subject ID, COVID-19 status, age in years and sex.

One collaborating source in Seattle enrolled patients during active infection and followed them longitudinally through the course of disease. Each collaborating institution followed its own protocols to collect whole blood in K2EDTA tubes. For TCRbeta analysis, collaborator samples were shipped as frozen whole blood, as isolated PBMCs, or as DNA extracted from either sample type. TCRbeta CDR3 regions were amplified from genomic DNA using the immunoSEQ Assay, a bias-controlled multiplex PCR. Concerning the study's data processing: Within the assay, amplification of reference gene primers was used to estimate how many nucleated cells each sample contained. Sequence reads were collapsed and filtered to measure the absolute abundance of every unique TCRbeta CDR3 rearrangement. Productive Simpson clonality was computed per sample as the square root of Simpson's diversity index over productive rearrangements. TCRdb took this table from immuneACCESS and kept in-frame rearrangements with V and J called. Such tables lack part of the clones; where checked against another copy, unresolved V genes explain under half of the gap, and the rest is unexplained. Clone size and the V and J calls come from that table; the DNA yielded D and trimming. The table for this sample lists hundreds of thousands of clones; nearly 90% of them were counted only once. The top ten clonotypes cover 11% of the sample.

The study at large found these results: How much clinical and demographic metadata was included differed by source and by participant, and the metadata was provided uncurated.

The rearranged segments are TRBV27 and TRBJ2-7; TRBD2 matches 8 bases in the middle. Sequencing was performed on peripheral blood. The clonotype was recovered from a woman aged 30 to 39 with COVID-19, enrolled during active disease. The nucleotides are TGTGCCAGCAGTTTAAGCGGGACTAGTTCTTTCGAGCAGTACTTC. Its protein is CASSLSGTSSFEQYF.